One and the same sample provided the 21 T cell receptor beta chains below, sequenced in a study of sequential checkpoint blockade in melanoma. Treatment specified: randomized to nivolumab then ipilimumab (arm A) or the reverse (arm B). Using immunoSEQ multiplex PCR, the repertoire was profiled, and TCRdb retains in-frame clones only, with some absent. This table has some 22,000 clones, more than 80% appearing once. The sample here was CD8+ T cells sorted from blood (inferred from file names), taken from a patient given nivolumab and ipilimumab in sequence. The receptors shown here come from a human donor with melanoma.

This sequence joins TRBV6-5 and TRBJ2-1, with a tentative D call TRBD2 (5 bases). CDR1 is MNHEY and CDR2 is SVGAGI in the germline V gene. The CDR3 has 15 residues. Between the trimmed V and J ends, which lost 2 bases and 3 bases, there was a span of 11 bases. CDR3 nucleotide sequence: TGTGCCAGCAGTTACCCTGGACTGAGCTACAATGAGCAGTTCTTC. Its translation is CASSYPGLSYNEQFF.

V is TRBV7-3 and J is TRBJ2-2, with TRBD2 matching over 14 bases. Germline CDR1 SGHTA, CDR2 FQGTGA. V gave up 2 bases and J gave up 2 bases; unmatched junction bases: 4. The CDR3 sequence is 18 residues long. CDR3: CASSLLGLAGVNTGELFF. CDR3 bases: TGTGCCAGCAGCTTATTGGGACTAGCGGGGGTAAACACCGGGGAGCTGTTTTTT.

CDR3 sequence reads: CASSSVGTGTSHEQYF. The DNA of the CDR3 is TGTGCCAGCAGTTCCGTAGGGACAGGGACCAGCCACGAGCAGTACTTC. J is TRBJ2-7 and V is TRBV27, with 9 bases that match TRBD1. Germline V gene lookup returns CDR1 MNHEY and CDR2 SMNVEV (reference sequence). After removal of 4 bases from V and 5 bases from J, the junction contained 12 bases not matched to a gene. The CDR3 contains 16 residues.

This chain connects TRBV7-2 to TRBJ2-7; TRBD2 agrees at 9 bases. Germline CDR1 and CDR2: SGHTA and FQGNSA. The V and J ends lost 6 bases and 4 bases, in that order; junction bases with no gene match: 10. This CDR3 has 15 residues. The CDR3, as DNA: TGTGCCAGCAGGGAAGATTCTAGCGGGGTATACGAGCAGTACTTC. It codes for CASREDSSGVYEQYF.

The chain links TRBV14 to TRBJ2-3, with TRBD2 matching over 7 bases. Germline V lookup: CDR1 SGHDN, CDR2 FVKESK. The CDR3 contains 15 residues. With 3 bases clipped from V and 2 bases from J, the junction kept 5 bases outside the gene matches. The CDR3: CASSHGTKLTDTQYF. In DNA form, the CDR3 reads TGTGCCAGCAGCCATGGGACTAAACTCACAGATACGCAGTATTTT.

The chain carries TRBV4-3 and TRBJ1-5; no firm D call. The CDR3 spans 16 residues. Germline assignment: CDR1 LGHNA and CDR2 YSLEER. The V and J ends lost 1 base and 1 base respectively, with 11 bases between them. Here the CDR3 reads CASSQGLGVSNQPQHF. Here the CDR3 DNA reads TGCGCCAGCAGCCAAGGGCTCGGGGTCAGCAATCAGCCCCAGCATTTT.

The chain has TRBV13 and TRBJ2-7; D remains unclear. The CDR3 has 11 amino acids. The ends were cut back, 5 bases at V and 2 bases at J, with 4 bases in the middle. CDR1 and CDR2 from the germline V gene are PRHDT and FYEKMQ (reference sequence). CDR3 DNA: TGTGCCAGCAGCCTAACCTACGAGCAGTACTTC. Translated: CASSLTYEQYF.

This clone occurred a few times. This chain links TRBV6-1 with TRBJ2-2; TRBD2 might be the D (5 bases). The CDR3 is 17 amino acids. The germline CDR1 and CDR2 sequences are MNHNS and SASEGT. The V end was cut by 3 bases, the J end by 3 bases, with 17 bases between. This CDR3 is CASSDPSGYGDTGELFF. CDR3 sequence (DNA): TGTGCCAGCAGTGATCCTTCCGGATACGGGGACACCGGGGAGCTGTTTTTT.

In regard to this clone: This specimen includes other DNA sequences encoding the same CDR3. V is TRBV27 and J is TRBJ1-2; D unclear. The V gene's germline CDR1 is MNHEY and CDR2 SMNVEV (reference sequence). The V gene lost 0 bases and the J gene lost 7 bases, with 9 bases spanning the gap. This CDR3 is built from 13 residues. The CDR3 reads CASSLSTGSGYTF. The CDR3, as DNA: TGTGCCAGCAGTTTATCGACTGGGAGTGGCTACACCTTC.

CDR3 nucleotides: TGTGCCAGCAGTTTGCGGGGGGCCCTCTACGAGCAGTACTTC. As protein: CASSLRGALYEQYF. The chain joins TRBV27 to TRBJ2-7; 8 bases fit TRBD2. The germline CDR1 and CDR2 sequences are MNHEY and SMNVEV (reference sequence). This CDR3 has 14 residues. J gave up 3 bases and V 3 bases, and 4 bases lay outside the gene matches.

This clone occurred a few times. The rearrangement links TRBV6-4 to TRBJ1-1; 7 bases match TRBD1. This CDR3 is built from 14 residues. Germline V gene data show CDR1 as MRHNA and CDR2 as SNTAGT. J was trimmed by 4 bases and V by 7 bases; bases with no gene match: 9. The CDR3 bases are TGTGCCAGCAAACGGGACAGTTTACGCACTGAAGCTTTCTTT. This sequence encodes CASKRDSLRTEAFF.

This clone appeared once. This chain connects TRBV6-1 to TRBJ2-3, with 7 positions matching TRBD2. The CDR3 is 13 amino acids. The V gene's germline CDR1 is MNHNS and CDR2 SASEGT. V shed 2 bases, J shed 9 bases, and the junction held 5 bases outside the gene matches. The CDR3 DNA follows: TGTGCCAGCAGTGAAATTGGGCGGGGGACGCAGTATTTT. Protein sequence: CASSEIGRGTQYF.

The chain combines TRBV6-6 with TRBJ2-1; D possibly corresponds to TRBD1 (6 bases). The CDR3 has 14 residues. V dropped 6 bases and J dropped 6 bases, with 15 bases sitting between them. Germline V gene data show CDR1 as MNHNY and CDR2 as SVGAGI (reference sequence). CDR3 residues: CASSLTKQGNEQFF. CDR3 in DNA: TGTGCCAGCAGCCTGACTAAACAGGGCAATGAGCAGTTCTTC.

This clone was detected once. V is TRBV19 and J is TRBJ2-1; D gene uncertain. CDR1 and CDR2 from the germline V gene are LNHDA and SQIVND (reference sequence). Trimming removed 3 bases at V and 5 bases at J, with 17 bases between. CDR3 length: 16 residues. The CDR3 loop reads CASSITFWQNNNEQFF. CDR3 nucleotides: TGTGCCAGTAGTATTACGTTTTGGCAGAACAACAATGAGCAGTTCTTC.

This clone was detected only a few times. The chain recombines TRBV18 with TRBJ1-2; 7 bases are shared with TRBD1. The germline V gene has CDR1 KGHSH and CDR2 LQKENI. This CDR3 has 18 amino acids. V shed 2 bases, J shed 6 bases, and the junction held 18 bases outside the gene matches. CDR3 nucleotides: TGTGCCAGCTCACCAATTTTCCGGGACGACAGGGCTTACGATGGCTACACCTTC. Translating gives CASSPIFRDDRAYDGYTF.

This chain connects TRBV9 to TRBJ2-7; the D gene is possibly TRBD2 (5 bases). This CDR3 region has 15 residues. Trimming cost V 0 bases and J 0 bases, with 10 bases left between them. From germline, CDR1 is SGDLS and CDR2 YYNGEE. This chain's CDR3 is CASSVGSGPSYEQYF. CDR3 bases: TGTGCCAGCAGCGTAGGGAGCGGCCCCTCCTACGAGCAGTACTTC.

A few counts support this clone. The CDR3 protein is CAITPREGQATGELFF. For the CDR3, the DNA is TGTGCCATCACCCCGAGAGAGGGTCAAGCCACCGGGGAGCTGTTTTTT. The V and J genes are TRBV10-3 and TRBJ2-2; a weak D match, TRBD2 (5 bases). CDR3 length equals 16 residues. V was pared by 7 bases and J by 4 bases, with 19 bases between. Germline V gives CDR1 ENHRY, CDR2 SYGVKD.

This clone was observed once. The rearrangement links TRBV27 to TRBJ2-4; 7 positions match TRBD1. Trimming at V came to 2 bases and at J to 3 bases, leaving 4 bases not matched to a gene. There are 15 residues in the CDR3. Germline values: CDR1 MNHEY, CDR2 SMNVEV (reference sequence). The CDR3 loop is CASSLTGVGKNIQYF. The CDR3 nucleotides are TGTGCCAGCAGTTTAACAGGGGTGGGCAAAAACATTCAGTACTTC.

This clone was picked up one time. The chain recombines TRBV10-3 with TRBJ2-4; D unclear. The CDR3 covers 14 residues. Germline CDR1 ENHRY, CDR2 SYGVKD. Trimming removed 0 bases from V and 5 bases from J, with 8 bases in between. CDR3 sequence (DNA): TGTGCCATCAGTGAGTCTTGGGCTCAAAACATTCAGTACTTC. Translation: CAISESWAQNIQYF.

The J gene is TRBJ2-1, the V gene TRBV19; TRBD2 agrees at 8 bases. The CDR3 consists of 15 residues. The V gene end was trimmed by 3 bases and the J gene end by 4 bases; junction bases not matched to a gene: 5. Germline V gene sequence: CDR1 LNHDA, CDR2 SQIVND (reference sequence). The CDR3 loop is CASSIWASGYNEQFF. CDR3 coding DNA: TGTGCCAGTAGTATCTGGGCTAGCGGGTACAATGAGCAGTTCTTC. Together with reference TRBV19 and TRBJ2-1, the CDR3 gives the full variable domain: DGGITQSPKYLFRKEGQNVTLSCEQNLNHDAMYWYRQDPGQGLRLIYYSQIVNDFQKGDIAEGYSVSREKKESFPLTVTSAQKNPTAFYLCASSIWASGYNEQFFGPGTRLTVL.

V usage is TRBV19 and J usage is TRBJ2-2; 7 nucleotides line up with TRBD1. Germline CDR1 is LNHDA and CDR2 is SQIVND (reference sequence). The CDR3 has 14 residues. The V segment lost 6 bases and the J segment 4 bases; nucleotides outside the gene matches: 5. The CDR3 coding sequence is TGTGCCAGTAGAGGTCGGGACAGCACCGGGGAGCTGTTTTTT. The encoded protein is CASRGRDSTGELFF.